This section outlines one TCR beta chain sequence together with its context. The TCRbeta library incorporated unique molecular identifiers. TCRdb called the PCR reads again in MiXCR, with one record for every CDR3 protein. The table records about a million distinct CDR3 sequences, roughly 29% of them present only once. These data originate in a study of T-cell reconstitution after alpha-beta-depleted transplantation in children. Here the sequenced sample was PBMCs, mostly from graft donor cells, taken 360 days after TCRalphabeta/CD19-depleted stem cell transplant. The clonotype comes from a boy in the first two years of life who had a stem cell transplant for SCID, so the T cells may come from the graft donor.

The CDR3 region is CASSFGRPEAFF. The CDR3 DNA follows: TGTGCCAGCAGTTTCGGCAGGCCGGAAGCTTTCTTT. The chain is built from TRBV12-3 or TRBV12-4 and TRBJ1-1; D not resolved. The V end lost 3 bases, the J end lost 8 bases, and 10 bases lay between the germline ends. The CDR3 extends over 12 amino acids.